The next 28 T cell receptor beta chains were all read from a single sample in a study of blood T cell repertoires in COVID-19. This table comes from immunoSEQ multiplex PCR, and its TCRdb copy is limited to in-frame clones, with some not included. The data contain roughly 170,000 clones, roughly four fifths of them singletons. Sequenced material: peripheral blood. These receptors originate from a man aged 35-49 years who had recovered from COVID-19.

The gene calls are TRBV7-9 and TRBJ2-5, with TRBD1 identical over 11 bases. The CDR3 spans 15 residues. J lost 5 bases, V lost 5 bases, and 7 bases had no gene match. Germline V lookup: CDR1 SEHNR, CDR2 FQNEAQ (reference sequence). The CDR3 spells CASSRRDRGSETQYF. In DNA, the CDR3 is TGTGCCAGCAGCCGCCGGGACAGGGGGTCCGAGACCCAGTACTTC. Drawing the rest from reference TRBV7-9 and TRBJ2-5, the complete variable domain is DTGVSQNPRHKITKRGQNVTFRCDPISEHNRLYWYRQTLGQGPEFLTYFQNEAQLEKSRLLSDRFSAERPKGSFSTLEIQRTEQGDSAMYLCASSRRDRGSETQYFGPGTRLLVL.

The J gene is TRBJ1-2, the V gene TRBV7-8; 8 bases are shared with TRBD1. Unmatched junction bases numbered 7, after V lost 5 bases and J lost 2 bases. Germline CDR1 reads SGHVS; CDR2 reads FQNEAQ. This CDR3 contains 15 residues. This CDR3 is CASSRLTGDNYGYTF. The CDR3 nucleotides read TGTGCCAGCAGCCGACTGACAGGGGACAACTATGGCTACACCTTC.

The genes are TRBV9 and TRBJ2-5, with D tentatively TRBD1 (6 bases). This CDR3 has 13 amino acids. From germline, CDR1 is SGDLS and CDR2 YYNGEE. The V gene lost 4 bases and the J gene lost 2 bases, with 9 bases spanning the gap. This CDR3 reads CASSTTGQETQYF. CDR3 in DNA: TGTGCCAGCAGCACGACAGGTCAAGAGACCCAGTACTTC. The full variable domain, in which reference TRBV9 and TRBJ2-5 provide the parts outside the CDR3, is DSGVTQTPKHLITATGQRVTLRCSPRSGDLSVYWYQQSLDQGLQFLIQYYNGEERAKGNILERFSAQQFPDLHSELNLSSLELGDSALYFCASSTTGQETQYFGPGTRLLVL.

This chain connects TRBV27 to TRBJ2-7; TRBD1 aligns across 8 bases. J gave up 4 bases and V 2 bases, and 7 bases lay outside the gene matches. Germline V gene data show CDR1 as MNHEY and CDR2 as SMNVEV (reference sequence). The CDR3 is 15 amino acids. The CDR3 region is CASSLAGTGLYEQYF. Here the CDR3 DNA reads TGTGCCAGCAGTTTAGCCGGGACAGGATTATACGAGCAGTACTTC.

Notes on this clone: This may arise from a read error, as a much more abundant clone is one base away. The chain links TRBV25-1 to TRBJ1-1; 7 bases are a match to TRBD1. There are 14 residues in the CDR3. V dropped 5 bases and J dropped 2; count of bases not matched to a gene: 5. Germline assignment: CDR1 MGHDK and CDR2 SYGVNS. The CDR3 sequence: CASSPGQRNTEAFF. The DNA of the CDR3 is TGTGCCAGCAGTCCGGGACAGAGAAACACTGAAGCTTTCTTT.

The gene calls are TRBV5-4 and TRBJ1-3; TRBD1 agrees at 8 bases. Germline loops: CDR1 SGHNT, CDR2 YYREEE (reference sequence). Trimming took 4 bases from V and 4 from J; bases not matched to a gene: 4. This CDR3 has 14 amino acids. The CDR3 nucleotides read TGTGCCAGCAGCGGCGGGACAGGCGGAAACACCATATATTTT. Protein product: CASSGGTGGNTIYF. The full variable domain, its missing parts supplied by reference TRBV5-4 and TRBJ1-3, is ETGVTQSPTHLIKTRGQQVTLRCSSQSGHNTVSWYQQALGQGPQFIFQYYREEENGRGNFPPRFSGLQFPNYSSELNVNALELDDSALYLCASSGGTGGNTIYFGEGSWLTVV.

V usage is TRBV11-3 and J usage is TRBJ2-5, with 8 bases lining up with TRBD2. The CDR3 consists of 17 residues. Losses at the gene ends were 1 base for V and 4 bases for J; bases not matched to a gene: 11. The germline CDR1 and CDR2 sequences are SGHNT and YENEEA. CDR3 region: CASSLGRRSGAGETQYF. The CDR3 region has the DNA TGTGCCAGCAGCTTAGGTAGACGTAGCGGGGCGGGAGAGACCCAGTACTTC.

As DNA, the CDR3 is TGTGCCAGCAGCTTAGGGGGGGGGCCCAAAGGCTACACCTTC. Its translation is CASSLGGGPKGYTF. V is TRBV7-2 and J is TRBJ1-2, with D possibly TRBD1 on 6 matching bases. The CDR3 is 14 amino acids. CDR1 SGHTA and CDR2 FQGNSA come from the germline V gene. V was pared by 1 base and J by 8 bases, with 14 bases between.

The count of this clone is one. This chain joins TRBV30 and TRBJ2-7, with 9 nucleotides matching TRBD1. The V segment lost 5 bases and the J segment 5 bases; nucleotides outside the gene matches: 4. The CDR3 loop spans 12 amino acids. CDR1 and CDR2 (germline): GTSNPN, SVGIG (reference sequence). The CDR3 DNA follows: TGTGCCTGGGGGACAGGGCTAGACGAGCAGTACTTC. Translation: CAWGTGLDEQYF.

The chain is built from TRBV11-2 and TRBJ2-2; the D gene is possibly TRBD2 (6 bases). The germline V gene has CDR1 SGHAT and CDR2 FQNNGV. The V gene lost 6 bases and the J gene lost 5 bases, with 13 bases spanning the gap. The CDR3 is made up of 14 amino acids. The CDR3 DNA is TGTGCCAGCAGACCGGCGGGGCTGACCGGGGAGCTGTTTTTT. Its translation is CASRPAGLTGELFF.

The chain joins TRBV5-1 to TRBJ1-2; D uncertain. The CDR3 is 14 amino acids. Germline V gene data show CDR1 as SGHRS and CDR2 as YFSETQ. Trimming left V 0 bases short and J 2 bases short, with 8 bases between. CDR3 bases: TGCGCCAGCAGCTTGGGAGAGTTGAACTATGGCTACACCTTC. Amino acids: CASSLGELNYGYTF.

V gene TRBV7-8 combines with J gene TRBJ2-7; TRBD1 matches 8 bases. The CDR3 length is 13 residues. Losses at the gene ends were 4 bases for V and 5 bases for J; bases not matched to a gene: 4. CDR1 SGHVS and CDR2 FQNEAQ come from the germline V gene. CDR3 loop: CASSWGQADEQYF. CDR3 coding DNA: TGTGCCAGCAGCTGGGGACAGGCGGACGAGCAGTACTTC.

This sequence joins TRBV18 and TRBJ1-6; perhaps TRBD1 as D (5 bases). V was clipped by 1 base and J by 7 bases, with 11 bases between them. CDR1 and CDR2 (germline): KGHSH, LQKENI. The CDR3 extends over 15 amino acids. The CDR3 loop is CASSPRGEGNSPLHF. CDR3 coding DNA: TGTGCCAGCTCACCACGAGGGGAGGGCAATTCACCCCTCCACTTT.

V gene TRBV13 combines with J gene TRBJ1-4; 9 bases map to TRBD1. CDR1 and CDR2 from the germline V gene are PRHDT and FYEKMQ (reference sequence). V lost 4 bases and J lost 7; bases outside the gene matches: 7. The CDR3 extends over 15 amino acids. Here the CDR3 reads CASSSLGQGSEKLFF. CDR3 nucleotide sequence: TGTGCCAGCAGCTCTTTAGGACAGGGGAGTGAAAAACTGTTTTTT.

This sequence joins TRBV9 and TRBJ2-7; D might be TRBD1 (6 bases). The ends were cut back, 4 bases at V and 2 bases at J, with 13 bases in the middle. There are 14 residues in the CDR3. In germline, CDR1 is SGDLS, CDR2 YYNGEE. The CDR3 here is CASSPRDTTYEQYF. The CDR3 nucleotides are TGTGCCAGCAGCCCCCGGGACACCACCTACGAGCAGTACTTC.

This rearrangement joins TRBV4-3 to TRBJ2-7; D possibly corresponds to TRBD1 (5 bases). The CDR3 totals 18 residues. Trimming cost V 3 bases and J 2 bases, with 23 bases left between them. Germline V gene data show CDR1 as LGHNA and CDR2 as YSLEER. The CDR3: CASSQELHGAPFPYEQYF. CDR3 in DNA: TGCGCCAGCAGCCAGGAACTGCATGGGGCCCCGTTCCCCTACGAGCAGTACTTC.

V usage is TRBV28 and J usage is TRBJ1-6; 9 nucleotides agree with TRBD1. Germline CDR1 reads MDHEN; CDR2 reads SYDVKM. J lost 7 bases, V lost 9 bases, and 10 bases had no gene match. The length of the CDR3 is 15 residues. The CDR3 DNA follows: TGTGCCAGGGACAGGGGCATCTTGGAAAATTCACCCCTCCACTTT. It translates to CARDRGILENSPLHF.

This clone was observed a few times. This rearrangement joins TRBV6-2 or TRBV6-3 to TRBJ1-2, with 9 bases aligning to TRBD1. CDR3 size: 17 residues. Per germline, CDR1 MNHEY and CDR2 SVGEGT. Unmatched junction bases numbered 8, after V lost 2 bases and J lost 1 base. The CDR3 here is CASSYPGQGELNYGYTF. CDR3 in DNA: TGTGCCAGCAGTTACCCGGGACAGGGTGAACTTAACTATGGCTACACCTTC.

The CDR3 DNA is TGTGCCAGCAGTTTAGCGGGGTACCGTTATGAGCAGTTCTTC. Translation gives CASSLAGYRYEQFF. The rearrangement joins TRBV27 to TRBJ2-1; D is perhaps TRBD2 (6 bases). Germline values: CDR1 MNHEY, CDR2 SMNVEV (reference sequence). The V and J ends lost 2 bases and 8 bases respectively, with 13 bases between them. This CDR3 comprises 14 residues.

The V and J genes are TRBV21-1 and TRBJ2-1; TRBD2 is taken as the D call from the table, unchecked against the DNA. TRBV21-1 is an annotated pseudogene. This CDR3 comprises 11 residues. CDR3 in amino acids: CASSKVEEQFF. The CDR3 DNA reads TGTGCCAGCAGCAAAGTGGAGGAGCAGTTCTTC.

Concerning this clone: Other DNA sequences from this sample encode an identical CDR3 as well. The rearrangement links TRBV30 to TRBJ2-7, with TRBD1 matching over 9 bases. Germline CDR1 is GTSNPN and CDR2 is SVGIG (reference sequence). This CDR3 has 14 residues. J gave up 1 base and V 3 bases, and 4 bases lay outside the gene matches. CDR3 in amino acids: CAWSTGTGSYEQYF. CDR3 DNA: TGTGCCTGGAGCACCGGGACAGGGTCCTACGAGCAGTACTTC.

As for this clone: The sample holds other DNA sequences that translate to the same CDR3. The V gene is TRBV12-3 or TRBV12-4, the J gene TRBJ1-2; a weak D match, TRBD1 (6 bases). V lost 4 bases to trimming and J lost 6 bases, with 6 bases between them. The CDR3 is 11 residues long. The CDR3 sequence is CASSSGDGYTF. CDR3 bases: TGTGCCAGCAGTTCAGGGGATGGCTACACCTTC.

The rearrangement joins TRBV6-1 to TRBJ1-5; D may be TRBD1 (6 bases). Germline V CDR1 and CDR2: MNHNS, SASEGT. The CDR3 has 16 amino acids. V was cut by 2 bases and J by 4 bases, with 15 bases left in between. The CDR3 DNA reads TGTGCCAGCAGTGAATTAGGCTCCGGACAGAATCAGCCCCAGCATTTT. Translation: CASSELGSGQNQPQHF.

This chain joins TRBV19 and TRBJ1-4; D uncertain. From germline, CDR1 is LNHDA and CDR2 SQIVND (reference sequence). The CDR3 length is 15 residues. V was pared by 5 bases and J by 8 bases, with 18 bases between. In nucleotides, the CDR3 is TGTGCCAGTAGTTCAGGACGTGCCGGAGGGGAAAAACTGTTTTTT. It is translated as CASSSGRAGGEKLFF.

The genes are TRBV2 and TRBJ2-5; the match to TRBD2 covers 16 bases. Germline CDR1 SNHLY, CDR2 FYNNEI. This CDR3 has 16 residues. Trimming took 2 bases from V and 7 from J; bases not matched to a gene: 4. CDR3 protein: CASSERGTSGGGTQYF. CDR3 DNA: TGTGCCAGCAGTGAAAGAGGGACTAGCGGGGGGGGGACCCAGTACTTC.

The chain combines TRBV6-1 with TRBJ2-1; TRBD2 is a possible D gene (5 bases). Germline CDR1 reads MNHNS; CDR2 reads SASEGT. Between the trimmed V and J ends, which lost 2 bases and 4 bases, there was a span of 9 bases. The CDR3 spans 14 residues. CDR3 bases: TGTGCCAGCAGTGAACGCAGCGGTTACAATGAGCAGTTCTTC. Amino acid sequence: CASSERSGYNEQFF.

The V gene is TRBV27, the J gene TRBJ2-7; weak D call: TRBD1 (6 bases). V lost 6 bases and J 4 bases, leaving 19 bases between the germline ends. The CDR3 is 15 amino acids. Germline lookup yields CDR1 MNHEY and CDR2 SMNVEV (reference sequence). The CDR3 sequence: CASRVWNRDIYEQYF. The DNA of the CDR3 is TGTGCCAGCAGAGTCTGGAACCGGGACATATACGAGCAGTACTTC.

The gene calls are TRBV6-5 and TRBJ1-3; TRBD1 matches 8 bases. Unmatched junction bases numbered 5, after V lost 4 bases and J lost 3 bases. CDR1 and CDR2 from the germline V gene are MNHEY and SVGAGI. The CDR3 covers 15 residues. CDR3 nucleotides: TGTGCCAGCAGTTTGACCAGGGGGCTTGGAAACACCATATATTTT. Translating gives CASSLTRGLGNTIYF.